The 3 T cell receptor beta chains below all came from one sample that was sequenced in a study of PD-1 blockade in classical Hodgkin lymphoma. The repertoire was sequenced with immunoSEQ multiplex PCR; TCRdb's copy has only in-frame clones and lacks some. In the table there are about 27,000 clones, 78% of which are singletons. There was relapse after autologous stem cell transplantation in every patient, and there was variation in brentuximab vedotin exposure. Sequences were derived from peripheral blood mononuclear cells (PBMCs), sampled before the second cycle of nivolumab. The receptors stem from a human donor with classical Hodgkin lymphoma.

This chain joins TRBV18 and TRBJ1-2; possibly TRBD1 for D (6 bases). CDR3 length equals 14 residues. Trimming cost V 4 bases and J 4 bases, with 13 bases left between them. From germline, CDR1 is KGHSH and CDR2 LQKENI. CDR3 sequence (DNA): TGTGCCAGCTCACAAGTACAGGGTTTCTATGGCTACACCTTC. It codes for CASSQVQGFYGYTF.

The chain joins TRBV28 to TRBJ2-5; the match to TRBD1 covers 7 bases. The CDR3 length is 14 residues. V was clipped by 5 bases and J by 4 bases; unmatched bases: 7. The germline V gene encodes CDR1 MDHEN and CDR2 SYDVKM. The CDR3 here is CASSTRAGGETQYF. In DNA, the CDR3 is TGTGCCAGCAGTACCAGGGCAGGGGGAGAGACCCAGTACTTC.

In its sample, this clone was seen a few times. The rearrangement uses TRBV18 and TRBJ2-1, with D hard to call. V shed 2 bases and J shed 7 bases, with 3 bases lying between them. This CDR3 is built from 11 residues. Per the germline V gene, CDR1 is KGHSH and CDR2 is LQKENI. The CDR3 loop is CASSPKNEQFF. CDR3 in DNA: TGTGCCAGCTCACCAAAAAATGAGCAGTTCTTC.